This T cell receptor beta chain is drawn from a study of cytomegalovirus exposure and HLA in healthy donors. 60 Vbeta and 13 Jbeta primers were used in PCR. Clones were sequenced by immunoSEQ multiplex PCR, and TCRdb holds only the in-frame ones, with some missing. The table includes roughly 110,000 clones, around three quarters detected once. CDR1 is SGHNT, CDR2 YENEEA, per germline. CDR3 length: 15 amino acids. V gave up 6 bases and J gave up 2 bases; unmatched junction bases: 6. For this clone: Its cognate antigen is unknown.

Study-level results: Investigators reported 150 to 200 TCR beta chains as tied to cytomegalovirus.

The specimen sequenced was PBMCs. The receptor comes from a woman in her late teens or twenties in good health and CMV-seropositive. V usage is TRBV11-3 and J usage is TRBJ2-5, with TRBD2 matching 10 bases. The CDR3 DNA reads TGTGCCAGCAGTCGTTGGACTAGCGGACAAGAGACCCAGTACTTC. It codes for CASSRWTSGQETQYF. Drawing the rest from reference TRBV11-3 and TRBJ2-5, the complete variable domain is EAGVVQSPRYKIIEKKQPVAFWCNPISGHNTLYWYLQNLGQGPELLIRYENEEAVDDSQLPKDRFSAERLKGVDSTLKIQPAELGDSAVYLCASSRWTSGQETQYFGPGTRLLVL.